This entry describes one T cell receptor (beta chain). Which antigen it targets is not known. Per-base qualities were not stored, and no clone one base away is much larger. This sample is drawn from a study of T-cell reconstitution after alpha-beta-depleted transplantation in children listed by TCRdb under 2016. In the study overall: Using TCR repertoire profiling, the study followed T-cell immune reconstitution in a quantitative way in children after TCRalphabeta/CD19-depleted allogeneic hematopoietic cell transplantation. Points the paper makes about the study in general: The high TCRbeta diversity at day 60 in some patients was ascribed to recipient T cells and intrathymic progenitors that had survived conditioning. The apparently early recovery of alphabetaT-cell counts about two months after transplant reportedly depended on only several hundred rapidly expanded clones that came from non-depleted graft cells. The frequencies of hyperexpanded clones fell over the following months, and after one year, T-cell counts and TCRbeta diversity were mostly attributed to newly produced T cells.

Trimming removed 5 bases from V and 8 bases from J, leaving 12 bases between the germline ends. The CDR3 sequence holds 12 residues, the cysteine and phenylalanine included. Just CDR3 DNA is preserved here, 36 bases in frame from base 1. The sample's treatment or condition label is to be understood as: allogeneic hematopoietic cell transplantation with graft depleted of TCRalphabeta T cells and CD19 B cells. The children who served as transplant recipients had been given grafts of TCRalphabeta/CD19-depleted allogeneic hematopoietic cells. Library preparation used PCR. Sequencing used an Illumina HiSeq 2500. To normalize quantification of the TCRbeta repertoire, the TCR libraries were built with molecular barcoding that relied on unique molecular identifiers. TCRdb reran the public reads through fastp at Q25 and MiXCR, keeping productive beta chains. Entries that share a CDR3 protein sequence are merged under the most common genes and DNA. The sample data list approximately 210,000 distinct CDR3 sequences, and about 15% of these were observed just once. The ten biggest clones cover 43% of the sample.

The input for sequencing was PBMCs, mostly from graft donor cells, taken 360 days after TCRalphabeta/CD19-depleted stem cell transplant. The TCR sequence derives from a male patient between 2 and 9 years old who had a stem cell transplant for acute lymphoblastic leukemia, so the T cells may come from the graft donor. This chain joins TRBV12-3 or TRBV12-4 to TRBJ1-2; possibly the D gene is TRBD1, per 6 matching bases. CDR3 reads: CASSTGTTGYTF. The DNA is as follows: TGTGCCAGCAGTACCGGGACAACGGGCTACACCTTC.